This entry lists 21 T cell receptor beta chains sequenced from one sample in a study of OX40 agonist ivuxolimab in advanced cancers. The protocol was immunoSEQ multiplex PCR, while the TCRdb copy is restricted to in-frame clones and leaves out a portion. The repertoire includes about 17,000 clones, 83% of them detected once, and around an eighth sits in the top ten. Source: CD4+ or CD8+ T cells sorted from blood, taken in a trial of the OX40 agonist ivuxolimab. The origin of the receptors is an adult with an advanced solid tumor such as melanoma, head and neck, liver or kidney cancer.

This chain uses TRBV7-9 with TRBJ1-3; weak D call: TRBD1 (6 bases). V was pared by 2 bases and J by 1 base, with 6 bases between. CDR1 and CDR2 from the germline V gene are SEHNR and FQNEAQ (reference sequence). The CDR3 runs 14 residues. CDR3 region: CASSLQGSGNTIYF. CDR3 sequence (DNA): TGTGCCAGCAGCTTACAGGGGTCTGGAAACACCATATATTTT. Full variable domain (remainder filled in from reference TRBV7-9 and TRBJ1-3): DTGVSQNPRHKITKRGQNVTFRCDPISEHNRLYWYRQTLGQGPEFLTYFQNEAQLEKSRLLSDRFSAERPKGSFSTLEIQRTEQGDSAMYLCASSLQGSGNTIYFGEGSWLTVV.

The CDR3 coding sequence is TGTGCCAGCTCACGCGGGGTTAATAGCGGGGACAATGAGCAGTTCTTC. Translated: CASSRGVNSGDNEQFF. The V call is TRBV18, the J call TRBJ2-1; TRBD2 matches at 8 bases. Losses at the gene ends were 4 bases for V and 5 bases for J; bases not matched to a gene: 10. The CDR3 has 16 amino acids. CDR1 is KGHSH, CDR2 LQKENI, per germline. Variable domain in full (rest from reference TRBV18 and TRBJ2-1): NAGVMQNPRHLVRRRGQEARLRCSPMKGHSHVYWYRQLPEEGLKFMVYLQKENIIDESGMPKERFSAEFPKEGPSILRIQQVVRGDSAAYFCASSRGVNSGDNEQFFGPGTRLTVL.

The J gene is TRBJ2-7, the V gene TRBV6-5; D uncertain. CDR1 MNHEY and CDR2 SVGAGI come from the germline V gene. This CDR3 contains 16 residues. V was cut by 4 bases and J by 3 bases, with 19 bases left in between. CDR3 coding DNA: TGTGCCAGCAGTTCCTCCTCGGTCGTGGCCTTCTACGAGCAGTACTTC. It is translated as CASSSSSVVAFYEQYF.

The rearrangement joins TRBV5-4 to TRBJ1-2; D remains ambiguous. The CDR3 contains 14 residues. Trimming stripped 2 bases from V and 7 bases from J, with 15 bases between. The germline V gene has CDR1 SGHNT and CDR2 YYREEE (reference sequence). The CDR3 here is CASSFVRSWFGYTF. The CDR3 bases are TGTGCCAGCAGCTTCGTCAGAAGTTGGTTTGGCTACACCTTC.

The V and J genes are TRBV18 and TRBJ1-2; no firm D call. The germline V gene encodes CDR1 KGHSH and CDR2 LQKENI. Trimming shortened V by 1 base and J by 4 bases, and 13 bases separated the two germline ends. This CDR3 contains 15 residues. The CDR3 nucleotides are TGTGCCAGCTCACCACAAGGGCCGGATTTCTATGGCTACACCTTC. It encodes CASSPQGPDFYGYTF.

The chain carries TRBV11-3 and TRBJ2-2; D gene ambiguous. Trimming shortened V by 4 bases and J by 6 bases, and 6 bases separated the two germline ends. The germline V gene encodes CDR1 SGHNT and CDR2 YENEEA. The CDR3 covers 12 residues. The CDR3 DNA reads TGTGCCAGCAGCTCCCCCGCCGGGGAGCTGTTTTTT. Encoded protein: CASSSPAGELFF.

The rearrangement links TRBV10-3 to TRBJ2-5; 7 bases are shared with TRBD1. J lost 2 bases, V lost 11 bases, and 8 bases had no gene match. Germline V gives CDR1 ENHRY, CDR2 SYGVKD. The CDR3 runs 13 residues. DNA of the CDR3: TGTGCCTCTGAAGACAGGGCTCAAGAGACCCAGTACTTC. This gives the protein CASEDRAQETQYF.

This clone was seen just once. J is TRBJ2-1 and V is TRBV2, with TRBD2 identical over 8 bases. The CDR3 contains 18 residues. CDR1 is SNHLY, CDR2 FYNNEI, per germline. Trimming removed 5 bases from V and 10 bases from J; junction bases left unmatched: 22. The CDR3 sequence is CASSLAITLAGFPGEQFF. CDR3 DNA sequence: TGTGCCAGCAGTTTAGCGATTACATTAGCGGGATTCCCGGGGGAGCAGTTCTTC.

CDR3 coding DNA: TGTGCCAGCAGAAAGCCGGGACAGGGGGCTGACGAGCAGTACTTC. Translated, it gives CASRKPGQGADEQYF. This sequence joins TRBV27 and TRBJ2-7; 12 bases match TRBD1. J lost 5 bases, V lost 6 bases, and 8 bases had no gene match. Germline assignment: CDR1 MNHEY and CDR2 SMNVEV (reference sequence). This CDR3 contains 15 residues.

The table lists this clone with a few counts. The chain uses TRBV28 and TRBJ1-3, with D perhaps matching TRBD1 (5 bases). There are 16 residues in the CDR3. From germline, CDR1 is MDHEN and CDR2 SYDVKM. V lost 7 bases, J lost 0 bases, and 16 bases lay in between. The CDR3 is CASKGATLSSGNTIYF. The CDR3, as DNA: TGTGCCAGCAAAGGGGCCACACTAAGCTCTGGAAACACCATATATTTT.

The chain employs TRBV19 and TRBJ2-7; 10 bases line up with TRBD2. The CDR3 sequence is 14 residues long. Trimming cost V 7 bases and J 6 bases; bases outside gene matches: 9. Germline loops: CDR1 LNHDA, CDR2 SQIVND (reference sequence). The CDR3, as DNA: TGTGCCAGTACGGAACTAGCGGGAAGGGGCGAGCAGTACTTC. This codes for CASTELAGRGEQYF. The full variable domain, completed using reference TRBV19 and TRBJ2-7, is DGGITQSPKYLFRKEGQNVTLSCEQNLNHDAMYWYRQDPGQGLRLIYYSQIVNDFQKGDIAEGYSVSREKKESFPLTVTSAQKNPTAFYLCASTELAGRGEQYFGPGTRLTVT.

The CDR3 region is CSVEGADSRGGSTEAFF. CDR3 nucleotide sequence: TGCAGCGTTGAAGGGGCGGACAGTAGAGGTGGAAGTACTGAAGCTTTCTTT. The chain links TRBV29-1 to TRBJ1-1, with a weak D call TRBD1 (6 bases). Germline CDR1 reads SQVTM; CDR2 reads ANQGSEA. This CDR3 comprises 17 residues. With 1 base removed from V and 5 bases from J, the gap between germline ends came to 23 bases.

The chain employs TRBV29-1 and TRBJ2-7; D uncertain. V dropped 0 bases and J dropped 6 bases, with 9 bases sitting between them. This CDR3 spans 12 amino acids. Germline lookup yields CDR1 SQVTM and CDR2 ANQGSEA. The CDR3 protein is CSVEDRVSEQYF. As DNA, the CDR3 is TGCAGCGTTGAAGATCGGGTGTCCGAGCAGTACTTC.

The chain has TRBV2 and TRBJ2-5; perhaps TRBD2 as D (6 bases). Trimming shortened V by 5 bases and J by 5 bases, and 12 bases separated the two germline ends. Per germline, CDR1 SNHLY and CDR2 FYNNEI. The CDR3 contains 13 residues. The CDR3 bases are TGTGCCAGCAGTCGGGACTTAGGCGAGACCCAGTACTTC. This codes for CASSRDLGETQYF.

The chain carries TRBV6-1 and TRBJ2-1, with TRBD2 as a possible D gene (5 bases). This CDR3 comprises 12 residues. The germline V and J ends were trimmed by 6 bases and 12 bases, with 15 bases remaining between them. The germline V gene has CDR1 MNHNS and CDR2 SASEGT. CDR3 bases: TGTGCCAGCAGCCTAGGACTGGTTGTGCAGTTCTTC. Its translation is CASSLGLVVQFF.

This chain links TRBV7-2 with TRBJ2-5; D may correspond to TRBD1 or TRBD2 (5 bases each). In germline, CDR1 is SGHTA, CDR2 FQGNSA. The ends were cut back, 1 base at V and 1 base at J, with 16 bases in the middle. CDR3 length equals 17 residues. The CDR3 nucleotides read TGTGCCAGCAGCTTAGGGTCTTTACGAGGGGCCCAAGAGACCCAGTACTTC. Its translation: CASSLGSLRGAQETQYF.

This chain joins TRBV28 and TRBJ2-7; 12 bases agree with TRBD2. Unmatched junction bases numbered 23, after V lost 4 bases and J lost 1 base. CDR1 is MDHEN and CDR2 is SYDVKM in the germline V gene. The CDR3 spans 22 residues. The CDR3 DNA sequence: TGTGCCAGCAGTTCCGTCTACTTGGGACTAGCGGGCGCTTGGAGGGAGTCCTACGAGCAGTACTTC. This gives the protein CASSSVYLGLAGAWRESYEQYF. Variable domain in full (rest from reference TRBV28 and TRBJ2-7): DVKVTQSSRYLVKRTGEKVFLECVQDMDHENMFWYRQDPGLGLRLIYFSYDVKMKEKGDIPEGYSVSREKKERFSLILESASTNQTSMYLCASSSVYLGLAGAWRESYEQYFGPGTRLTVT.

The chain recombines TRBV4-2 with TRBJ1-1; 9 nucleotides agree with TRBD1. Per the germline V gene, CDR1 is LGHNA and CDR2 is YNFKEQ. This CDR3 is 15 amino acids long. V shed 2 bases, J shed 1 base, and the junction held 2 bases outside the gene matches. CDR3 amino acids: CASSQPTGGNTEAFF. In DNA, the CDR3 is TGTGCCAGCAGCCAACCGACAGGGGGGAACACTGAAGCTTTCTTT.

The rearrangement uses TRBV5-6 and TRBJ1-2; D is undetermined. Germline V CDR1 and CDR2: SGHDT, YYEEEE. This CDR3 is 14 amino acids long. Trimming removed 2 bases at V and 7 bases at J, with 15 bases between. This CDR3 reads CASSFGILYFGYTF. Written as DNA, the CDR3 is TGTGCCAGCAGCTTTGGGATACTCTATTTTGGCTACACCTTC. The entire variable domain, with the rest obtained from reference TRBV5-6 and TRBJ1-2, is as follows: DAGVTQSPTHLIKTRGQQVTLRCSPKSGHDTVSWYQQALGQGPQFIFQYYEEEERQRGNFPDRFSGHQFPNYSSELNVNALLLGDSALYLCASSFGILYFGYTFGSGTRLTVV.

In this sample, this clone turned up once. This sequence joins TRBV19 and TRBJ2-3, with D possibly TRBD2 on 6 matching bases. Germline lookup yields CDR1 LNHDA and CDR2 SQIVND (reference sequence). Trimming took 3 bases from V and 2 from J, leaving 12 bases between them. This CDR3 region has 15 residues. CDR3 sequence reads: CASSIRDLITDTQYF. The CDR3 bases are TGTGCCAGTAGTATCCGGGACTTAATCACAGATACGCAGTATTTT.

The J gene is TRBJ2-2, the V gene TRBV5-4; D remains ambiguous. Germline V lookup: CDR1 SGHNT, CDR2 YYREEE (reference sequence). The CDR3 is made up of 13 amino acids. V dropped 3 bases and J dropped 1 base, with 4 bases sitting between them. The CDR3 spells CASSWRNTGELFF. The CDR3, as DNA: TGTGCCAGCAGCTGGAGGAACACCGGGGAGCTGTTTTTT.